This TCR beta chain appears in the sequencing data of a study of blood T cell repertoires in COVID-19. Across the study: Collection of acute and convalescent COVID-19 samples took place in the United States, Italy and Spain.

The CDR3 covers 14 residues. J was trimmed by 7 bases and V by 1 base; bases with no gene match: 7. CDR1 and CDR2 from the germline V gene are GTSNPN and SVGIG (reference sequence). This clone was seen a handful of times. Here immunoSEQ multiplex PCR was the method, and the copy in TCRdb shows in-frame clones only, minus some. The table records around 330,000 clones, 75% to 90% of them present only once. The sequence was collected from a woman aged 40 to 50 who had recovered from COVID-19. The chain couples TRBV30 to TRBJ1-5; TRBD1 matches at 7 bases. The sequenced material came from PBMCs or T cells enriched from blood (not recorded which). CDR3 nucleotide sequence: TGTGCCTGGAGTGGGCAGGGGGGTGGGCAGCCCCAGCATTTT. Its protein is CAWSGQGGGQPQHF.